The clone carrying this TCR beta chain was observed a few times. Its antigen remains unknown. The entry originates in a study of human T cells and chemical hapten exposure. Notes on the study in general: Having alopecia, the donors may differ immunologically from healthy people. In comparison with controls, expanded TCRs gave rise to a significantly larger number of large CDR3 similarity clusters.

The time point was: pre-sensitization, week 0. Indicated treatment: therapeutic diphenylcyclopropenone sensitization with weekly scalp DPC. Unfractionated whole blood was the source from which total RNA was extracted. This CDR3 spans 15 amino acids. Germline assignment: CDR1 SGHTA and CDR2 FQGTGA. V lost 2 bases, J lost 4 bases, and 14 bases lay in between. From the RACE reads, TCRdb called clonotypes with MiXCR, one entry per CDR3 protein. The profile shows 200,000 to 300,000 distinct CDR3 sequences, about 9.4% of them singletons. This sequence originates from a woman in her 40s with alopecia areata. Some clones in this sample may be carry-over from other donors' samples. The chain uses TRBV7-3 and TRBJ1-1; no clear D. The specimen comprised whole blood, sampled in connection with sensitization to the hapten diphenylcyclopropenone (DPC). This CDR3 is CASSLSGLSATEAFF. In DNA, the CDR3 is TGTGCCAGCAGCTTATCTGGGCTTAGTGCCACTGAAGCTTTCTTT.